This entry concerns a single TCR beta chain. This sample is part of a study of blood T cell repertoires in COVID-19. About the study: Samples came from the United States, Italy and Spain, spanning acute and convalescent COVID-19. Sample material is recorded as cDNA or gDNA derived from T cells, B-cell-depleted T cells, or PBMCs.

Trimming cost V 3 bases and J 0 bases, with 12 bases left between them. The CDR3 has 16 amino acids. CDR1 KGHSH and CDR2 LQKENI come from the germline V gene. The assay was immunoSEQ multiplex PCR, and TCRdb's table has in-frame clones only and misses some. The sample consists of around 200,000 clones, 70% to 90% of them appearing once. This chain links TRBV18 with TRBJ1-5, with D uncertain. The source of this sequence is a man in his 70s with active or convalescent COVID-19. Input material: peripheral blood. The CDR3 bases are TGTGCCAGCTCACCCACAGAACCCTATAGCAATCAGCCCCAGCATTTT. It yields the protein CASSPTEPYSNQPQHF.